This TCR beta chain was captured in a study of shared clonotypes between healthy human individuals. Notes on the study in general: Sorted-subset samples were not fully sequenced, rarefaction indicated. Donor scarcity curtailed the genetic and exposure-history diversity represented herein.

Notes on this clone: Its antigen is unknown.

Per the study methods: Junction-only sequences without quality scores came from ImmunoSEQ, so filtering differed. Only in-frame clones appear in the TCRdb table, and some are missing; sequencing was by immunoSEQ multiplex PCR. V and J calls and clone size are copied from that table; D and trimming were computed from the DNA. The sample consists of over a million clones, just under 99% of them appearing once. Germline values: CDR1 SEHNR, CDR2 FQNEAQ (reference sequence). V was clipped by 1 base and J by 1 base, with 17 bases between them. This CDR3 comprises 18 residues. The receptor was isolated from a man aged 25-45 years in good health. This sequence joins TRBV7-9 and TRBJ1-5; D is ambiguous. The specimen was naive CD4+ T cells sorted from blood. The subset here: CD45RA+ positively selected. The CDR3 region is CASSLDLSGTRSNQPQHF. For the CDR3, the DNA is TGTGCCAGCAGCTTAGACCTTAGCGGCACCAGAAGCAATCAGCCCCAGCATTTT.